One and the same sample provided the 21 T cell receptor beta chains below, sequenced in a study of glioma-infiltrating T cells (dated by TCRdb to the mid-2010s). The instrument given in TCRdb is Illumina MiSeq. TCR alpha and beta CDR3 regions were amplified with the iRepertoire nested amplicon-rescue multiplex PCR (arm-PCR) platform from RNA. TCRdb took the public reads, trimmed them with fastp at Q25, ran MiXCR for clone calling and kept in-frame beta chains. Rows are combined by CDR3 protein, so each entry shows the most common genes and DNA. This sample is represented by a few hundred thousand distinct CDR3 sequences; roughly two fifths of them were singletons. 12% of the sample rests with the top ten. The specimen was glioma tissue, nonneoplastic brain tissue, or PBMCs (not recorded which). These TCRs come from a human donor with low-grade glioma or glioblastoma, undergoing nonglioma brain surgery, or in good health (not recorded which).

This chain joins TRBV7-9 and TRBJ2-7; weak D call: TRBD1 (6 bases). Trimming cost V 2 bases and J 3 bases, with 11 bases left between them. There are 14 residues in the CDR3. Germline CDR1 is SEHNR and CDR2 is FQNEAQ (reference sequence). DNA for the CDR3: TGTGCCAGCAGCTTACGGGACACAAGCTACGAGCAGTACTTC. Residues: CASSLRDTSYEQYF.

This clonotype was recorded at least ten times. This chain connects TRBV20-1 to TRBJ1-5; D unclear. Germline V gene sequence: CDR1 DFQATT, CDR2 SNEGSKA (reference sequence). This CDR3 has 13 amino acids. V was trimmed by 5 bases and J by 2 bases, leaving 10 bases between them. CDR3 amino acids: CSAVVGGNQPQHF. The CDR3 bases are TGCAGTGCTGTCGTTGGGGGCAATCAGCCCCAGCATTTT.

Comments on this clonotype: It may be a read error: a sequence one base away is much more abundant. This chain uses TRBV27 with TRBJ2-5; TRBD2 is a possible D gene (5 bases). V lost 6 bases, J lost 1 base, and 12 bases lay in between. This CDR3 spans 14 amino acids. The V gene's germline CDR1 is MNHEY and CDR2 SMNVEV (reference sequence). CDR3 in amino acids: CASRRETAQETQYF. CDR3 nucleotides: TGTGCCAGCAGAAGGGAGACCGCCCAAGAGACCCAGTACTTC.

This clonotype showed up many times. The chain recombines TRBV28 with TRBJ2-3, with D tentatively TRBD1 (6 bases). The V gene lost 5 bases and the J gene lost 2 bases, with 11 bases spanning the gap. This CDR3 has 14 amino acids. CDR1 MDHEN and CDR2 SYDVKM come from the germline V gene. The CDR3 loop is CASSETGNTDTQYF. As DNA, the CDR3 is TGTGCCAGCAGTGAGACAGGAAACACAGATACGCAGTATTTT.

In its sample, this clonotype was seen many times. The chain joins TRBV6-6 to TRBJ2-7; 9 bases map to TRBD2. Unmatched junction bases numbered 9, after V lost 2 bases and J lost 4 bases. Germline values: CDR1 MNHNY, CDR2 SVGAGI (reference sequence). The CDR3 extends over 16 amino acids. The CDR3: CASSYQISGSLYEQYF. The CDR3 coding sequence is TGTGCCAGCAGTTACCAGATTAGCGGGAGTCTATACGAGCAGTACTTC.

The chain uses TRBV24-1 and TRBJ2-5; no definite D call. The CDR3 has 13 amino acids. CDR1 and CDR2 (germline): KGHDR, SFDVKD. Deletions cut 10 bases from V and 2 bases from J, with 13 bases between. The CDR3 loop reads CATQRPGQETQYF. CDR3 coding DNA: TGTGCCACGCAGCGTCCAGGTCAAGAGACCCAGTACTTC.

Remarks on this clonotype: A read error may account for a junction end that differs from germline. The genes are TRBV24-1 and TRBJ2-3; D unclear. The germline gives CDR1 KGHDR, CDR2 SFDVKD. The CDR3 has 15 amino acids. CDR3 sequence reads: CATGERGSSTDTQYF. CDR3 coding DNA: TGTGCCACCGGTGAAAGAGGCAGTAGCACAGATACGCAGTATTTT.

In regard to this clonotype: This may arise from a read error, as a much more abundant clone is one base away. The gene calls are TRBV15 and TRBJ1-1; the D gene is possibly TRBD1 (6 bases). Per the germline V gene, CDR1 is LNHNV and CDR2 is YYDKDF (reference sequence). The CDR3 extends over 16 amino acids. CDR3 loop: CATSRVGTYLKTEAFF. The CDR3 region has the DNA TGTGCCACCAGCAGAGTTGGGACATATTTGAAAACTGAAGCTTTCTTT.

Worth noting for this clonotype: The CDR3 does not end in the conserved phenylalanine or tryptophan, so this is likely a read error. The chain joins TRBV7-2 to TRBJ2-7, with D unclear. CDR3 length: 11 amino acids. Trimming removed 5 bases from V and 10 bases from J, with 12 bases in between. Germline V gene lookup returns CDR1 SGHTA and CDR2 FQGNSA. The CDR3 loop reads CASSAWEVQYL. The CDR3 nucleotides read TGTGCCAGCAGCGCTTGGGAAGTCCAGTACCTC.

This chain uses TRBV12-5 with TRBJ2-1; TRBD2 matches at 13 bases. The trim removed 6 bases at V and 4 bases at J, leaving 9 bases unmatched. The CDR3 runs to 17 residues. Germline V gene data show CDR1 as LGHNT and CDR2 as FRNRAP. DNA for the CDR3: TGTGCTAGTGGCCCTCCAAAGACTAGCGGGAGGTACAATGAGCAGTTCTTC. Amino acids: CASGPPKTSGRYNEQFF. Drawing the rest from reference TRBV12-5 and TRBJ2-1, the complete variable domain is DARVTQTPRHKVTEMGQEVTMRCQPILGHNTVFWYRQTMMQGLELLAYFRNRAPLDDSGMPKDRFSAEMPDATLATLKIQPSEPRDSAVYFCASGPPKTSGRYNEQFFGPGTRLTVL.

The V gene is TRBV7-9, the J gene TRBJ2-1, with D unresolved. The V gene's germline CDR1 is SEHNR and CDR2 FQNEAQ (reference sequence). This CDR3 contains 13 residues. Trimming took off 3 bases at V and 6 bases at J, with 9 bases between the two ends. The CDR3 DNA follows: TGTGCCAGCAGCTTTTCGACTCGCAATGAGCAGTTCTTC. This encodes CASSFSTRNEQFF.

Comments on this clonotype: This may stem from a read error, because a much larger clone lies one nucleotide away. The chain couples TRBV25-1 to TRBJ2-5; 8 nucleotides agree with TRBD2. The CDR3 consists of 16 residues. Germline V gives CDR1 MGHDK, CDR2 SYGVNS. CDR3 coding DNA: TGTGCCAGCAGTGAATCCCCAGCGGGAGACCAAGAGACCAAGTACTTC. Translating gives CASSESPAGDQETKYF.

Written as DNA, the CDR3 is TGCGCCAGCAAGCTACAGGGGCTCGCTAACTATGGCTACACCTTC. Its translation is CASKLQGLANYGYTF. The chain joins TRBV4-1 to TRBJ1-2; 7 nucleotides agree with TRBD1. Germline V CDR1 and CDR2: MGHRA, YSYEKL. The ends lost 7 bases at V and 0 bases at J; junction bases unmatched: 8. This CDR3 has 15 amino acids.

DNA of the CDR3: TGTGCCAGCAGTTTATTTGGGGGGGTAAGCACAGATACGCAGTATTTT. This gives the protein CASSLFGGVSTDTQYF. The chain employs TRBV28 and TRBJ2-3; 7 bases agree with TRBD2. The CDR3 has 16 amino acids. Trimming at V came to 1 base and at J to 0 bases, leaving 4 bases not matched to a gene. Germline CDR1 reads MDHEN; CDR2 reads SYDVKM.

The rearrangement joins TRBV7-9 to TRBJ2-1, with D hard to call. With 1 base removed from V and 1 base from J, the gap between germline ends came to 8 bases. CDR3 length equals 15 residues. Per germline, CDR1 SEHNR and CDR2 FQNEAQ (reference sequence). CDR3 protein: CASSLEGFSYNEQFF. CDR3 bases: TGTGCCAGCAGCTTAGAGGGATTTTCCTACAATGAGCAGTTCTTC.

A few counts support this clonotype. The V call is TRBV4-3, the J call TRBJ2-3, with 11 nucleotides matching TRBD2. The CDR3 extends over 15 amino acids. V lost 5 bases to trimming and J lost 2 bases; unmatched junction nucleotides: 3. The germline V gene has CDR1 LGHNA and CDR2 YSLEER. CDR3 sequence reads: CASSKGLAATDTQYF. DNA for the CDR3: TGCGCCAGCAGCAAGGGACTAGCGGCCACAGATACGCAGTATTTT.

As concerns this clonotype: This sequence may be a read error, since a much larger clone differs from it by one base. The chain couples TRBV11-2 to TRBJ1-1; D not resolved. Germline V gene sequence: CDR1 SGHAT, CDR2 FQNNGV. CDR3 size: 14 residues. The CDR3 DNA is TGTGCCAGCAGCTTCGGGTCGGCGAACACTGAAGGTTTCTTT. Translation: CASSFGSANTEGFF. Drawing the rest from reference TRBV11-2 and TRBJ1-1, the complete variable domain is EAGVAQSPRYKIIEKRQSVAFWCNPISGHATLYWYQQILGQGPKLLIQFQNNGVVDDSQLPKDRFSAERLKGVDSTLKIQPAKLEDSAVYLCASSFGSANTEGFFGQGTRLTVV.

This chain connects TRBV2 to TRBJ2-7, with D possibly TRBD2 on 5 matching bases. Germline V gene lookup returns CDR1 SNHLY and CDR2 FYNNEI. This CDR3 spans 13 amino acids. V gave up 8 bases and J gave up 3 bases, with 14 bases separating them. CDR3 bases: TGTGCCAGCGGGCCGCGGACTCACTACGAGCAGTACTTC. Its protein product is CASGPRTHYEQYF. Full variable domain (outside the CDR3, taken from reference TRBV2 and TRBJ2-7): EPEVTQTPSHQVTQMGQEVILRCVPISNHLYFYWYRQILGQKVEFLVSFYNNEISEKSEIFDDQFSVERPDGSNFTLKIRSTKLEDSAMYFCASGPRTHYEQYFGPGTRLTVT.

This clonotype was seen a few times. CDR3 residues: CASSWGEFTDTQYF. The CDR3 DNA sequence: TGCGCCAGCAGCTGGGGGGAGTTTACAGATACGCAGTATTTT. J is TRBJ2-3 and V is TRBV4-1; D is possibly TRBD2 (6 bases). The V end lost 5 bases, the J end lost 3 bases, and 12 bases lay between the germline ends. The CDR3 runs 14 residues. The germline gives CDR1 MGHRA, CDR2 YSYEKL.

A note on this clonotype: A much larger clone lies one base from this, so it may be a read error. V is TRBV6-1 and J is TRBJ2-1; D unclear. The CDR3 sequence is 11 residues long. The germline V gene encodes CDR1 MNHNS and CDR2 SASEGT. CDR3 protein: CDSSTYHEQFF. CDR3 DNA: TGTGACAGCAGTACCTATCATGAGCAGTTCTTC.

This clonotype was counted a few times. One end of the junction varies from germline; a read error may be responsible. The chain links TRBV28 to TRBJ1-4; D remains unclear. Germline V lookup: CDR1 MDHEN, CDR2 SYDVKM. The CDR3 extends over 16 amino acids. Here the CDR3 reads CASSFSGLGTNEKLVF. In DNA form, the CDR3 reads TGTGCCAGCAGTTTCTCAGGCTTAGGAACTAATGAAAAACTGGTTTTT.